This passage covers 6 T cell receptor beta chains from one sample sequenced in a study of CD4 and CD8 cells across lung adenocarcinoma regions. TCRdb recomputed calls from the PCR reads with MiXCR, one row per CDR3 protein. The sample holds around 20,000 distinct CDR3 sequences, roughly 50% seen once. The specimen was CD4+ T cells from the margin of a lung tumor. These receptors all stem from a male donor with lung adenocarcinoma. The CD4 and CD8 labels of this study may be unreliable.

The V and J genes are TRBV6-1 and TRBJ2-7; perhaps D is TRBD1 or TRBD2 (7 bases each). This CDR3 is 18 amino acids long. CDR1 and CDR2 from the germline V gene are MNHNS and SASEGT. V was clipped by 2 bases and J by 3 bases, with 23 bases between them. The CDR3 DNA follows: TGTGCCAGCAGTGAAATCGGCAGGGGGGAGATAGCGGGCTACGAGCAGTACTTC. Protein sequence: CASSEIGRGEIAGYEQYF.

This clonotype has a handful of counts. This chain uses TRBV6-5 with TRBJ2-2, with 7 nucleotides matching TRBD1. The end of the DNA is better explained by TRBJ2-3, so the J call may be wrong. Germline CDR1 reads MNHEY; CDR2 reads SVGAGI. CDR3 size: 15 residues. This CDR3 is CASRLQSGSTGEQYF. CDR3 bases: TGTGCCAGCAGACTCCAGTCCGGAAGTACAGGGGAGCAGTATTTT.

This chain connects TRBV6-1 to TRBJ2-3; D perhaps matches TRBD2 (6 bases). The CDR3 length is 14 residues. Germline V gene lookup returns CDR1 MNHNS and CDR2 SASEGT. Trimming left V 8 bases short and J 0 bases short, with 12 bases between. CDR3 residues: CASQYSGSTDTQYF. The DNA for the CDR3 is TGTGCCAGCCAGTATAGCGGTAGCACAGATACGCAGTATTTT.

Notes on this clonotype: An end of the junction differs from the germline gene, which may be a read error. The chain joins TRBV4-2 to TRBJ2-3; TRBD2 is a possible D gene (5 bases). Matching the DNA end better, TRBJ2-7 makes the J call doubtful. The germline V gene encodes CDR1 LGHNA and CDR2 YNFKEQ. CDR3 length: 16 residues. This CDR3 is CASSEEGVSATDTQYF. The CDR3, as DNA: TGTGCCAGCAGCGAAGAGGGCGTATCCGCCACAGATACGCAGTACTTC.

This chain connects TRBV7-9 to TRBJ2-1, with 10 nucleotides matching TRBD2. Germline loops: CDR1 SEHNR, CDR2 FQNEAQ (reference sequence). The ends lost 3 bases at V and 4 bases at J; junction bases unmatched: 0. The CDR3 length is 14 residues. The CDR3 bases are TGTGCCAGCAGCTTTAGCGGGAGGTACAATGAGCAGTTCTTC. Its translation is CASSFSGRYNEQFF.

The chain joins TRBV27 to TRBJ2-5; D is possibly TRBD2 (7 bases). The CDR3 spans 19 residues. V dropped 5 bases and J dropped 2 bases, with 27 bases sitting between them. CDR1 and CDR2 (germline): MNHEY, SMNVEV (reference sequence). As DNA, the CDR3 is TGTGCCAGCAGTCTCTTTGCGCGGGGGATCCTGGGGGCACAAGAGACCCAGTACTTC. Its translation: CASSLFARGILGAQETQYF.